This entry lists 29 T cell receptor beta chains sequenced from one sample in a study of blood T cell repertoires in COVID-19. Only in-frame clones appear in the TCRdb table, and some are missing; sequencing was by immunoSEQ multiplex PCR. The sample contains 150,000 or so clones, approximately 95% of which appear only once. Sequencing was done on a sample of peripheral blood. These receptors all come from a woman between 45 and 65 years old with acute or convalescent COVID-19.

The chain has TRBV12-5 and TRBJ1-2; tentative D call: TRBD1 (6 bases). Trimming took off 5 bases at V and 3 bases at J, with 19 bases between the two ends. Germline V gene sequence: CDR1 LGHNT, CDR2 FRNRAP. The CDR3 covers 16 residues. The CDR3 DNA reads TGTGCTAGTGGTACCACCCTCGGGGGGGGCGACTATGGCTACACCTTC. Its protein product is CASGTTLGGGDYGYTF.

The rearrangement uses TRBV30 and TRBJ2-5; 9 bases match TRBD2. This CDR3 contains 13 residues. Per germline, CDR1 GTSNPN and CDR2 SVGIG (reference sequence). Unmatched junction bases numbered 5, after V lost 4 bases and J lost 5 bases. In DNA form, the CDR3 reads TGTGCCTGGACTAGCGGGATAAGGGAGACCCAGTACTTC. Its translation is CAWTSGIRETQYF.

The V and J genes are TRBV11-2 and TRBJ1-1; no clear D gene. Trimming removed 1 base at V and 1 base at J, with 4 bases between. Germline V gives CDR1 SGHAT, CDR2 FQNNGV. This CDR3 is 13 amino acids long. The CDR3 sequence is CASSLGRNTEAFF. In DNA form, the CDR3 reads TGTGCCAGCAGCTTAGGCAGGAACACTGAAGCTTTCTTT.

The chain joins TRBV14 to TRBJ1-3, with D tentatively TRBD1 (5 bases). CDR3 length equals 16 residues. V lost 0 bases, J lost 5 bases, and 14 bases lay in between. Germline CDR1 is SGHDN and CDR2 is FVKESK. The CDR3 sequence is CASSQEGRGDRNTIYF. In nucleotides, the CDR3 is TGTGCCAGCAGCCAAGAAGGTCGGGGGGATCGAAACACCATATATTTT.

This chain connects TRBV20-1 to TRBJ1-5; D gene uncertain. The CDR3 is made up of 13 amino acids. V was trimmed by 3 bases and J by 7 bases, leaving 13 bases between them. Germline lookup yields CDR1 DFQATT and CDR2 SNEGSKA (reference sequence). This CDR3 is CSASAGHGQPQHF. In DNA form, the CDR3 reads TGCAGTGCTAGTGCAGGTCATGGCCAGCCCCAGCATTTT.

The V gene is TRBV30, the J gene TRBJ1-2; TRBD1 matches 8 bases. There are 13 residues in the CDR3. The germline V gene has CDR1 GTSNPN and CDR2 SVGIG (reference sequence). The trim removed 2 bases at V and 6 bases at J, leaving 5 bases unmatched. CDR3 residues: CAWSNWTGNGYTF. The CDR3 coding sequence is TGTGCCTGGAGTAATTGGACAGGGAATGGCTACACCTTC.

The table lists this clone with a count of one. This sequence joins TRBV10-3 and TRBJ1-3; perhaps TRBD1 as D (5 bases). The CDR3 has 15 residues. Germline CDR1 ENHRY, CDR2 SYGVKD. The V gene lost 4 bases and the J gene lost 0 bases, with 10 bases spanning the gap. The CDR3 nucleotides are TGTGCCATCAGTGCGGGACTCAACTCTGGAAACACCATATATTTT. It is translated as CAISAGLNSGNTIYF.

This clone was seen only once. The chain joins TRBV27 to TRBJ2-2; possibly TRBD2 for D (6 bases). Per germline, CDR1 MNHEY and CDR2 SMNVEV (reference sequence). This CDR3 has 14 residues. Trimming removed 3 bases at V and 4 bases at J, with 9 bases between. The CDR3 DNA follows: TGTGCCAGCAGTTTGACGACTAGCACCGGGGAGCTGTTTTTT. Translated, it gives CASSLTTSTGELFF.

The chain combines TRBV6-5 with TRBJ2-2; unclear D gene. V dropped 6 bases and J dropped 3 bases, with 5 bases sitting between them. This CDR3 spans 12 amino acids. Looked up from germline, CDR1 is MNHEY and CDR2 is SVGAGI. The CDR3 is CASRAYTGELFF. The CDR3 coding sequence is TGTGCCAGCAGGGCCTACACCGGGGAGCTGTTTTTT.

The chain couples TRBV18 to TRBJ2-2; D is perhaps TRBD1 (6 bases). Germline V gene sequence: CDR1 KGHSH, CDR2 LQKENI. V lost 0 bases and J lost 0, with 11 bases in between. The CDR3 spans 17 residues. The CDR3 loop reads CASSPPGALANTGELFF. The CDR3 nucleotides read TGTGCCAGCTCACCACCGGGGGCCCTCGCGAACACCGGGGAGCTGTTTTTT. The entire variable domain, with the rest obtained from reference TRBV18 and TRBJ2-2, is as follows: NAGVMQNPRHLVRRRGQEARLRCSPMKGHSHVYWYRQLPEEGLKFMVYLQKENIIDESGMPKERFSAEFPKEGPSILRIQQVVRGDSAAYFCASSPPGALANTGELFFGEGSRLTVL.

The V and J genes are TRBV5-4 and TRBJ2-7; weak D call: TRBD2 (6 bases). The CDR3 is made up of 15 amino acids. V was shortened by 0 bases and J by 7 bases, with 17 bases between the two germline ends. The germline V gene encodes CDR1 SGHNT and CDR2 YYREEE (reference sequence). The CDR3 sequence is CASSLDTGGVREQYF. The CDR3 coding sequence is TGTGCCAGCAGCTTGGACACTGGAGGGGTAAGGGAGCAGTACTTC.

The chain links TRBV14 to TRBJ1-1, with D maybe TRBD1 (6 bases). Germline CDR1 is SGHDN and CDR2 is FVKESK. V was pared by 1 base and J by 6 bases, with 15 bases between. There are 15 residues in the CDR3. Here the CDR3 reads CASSQGGGLGAEAFF. In nucleotides, the CDR3 is TGTGCCAGCAGCCAAGGGGGGGGCCTGGGAGCTGAAGCTTTCTTT.

The chain is built from TRBV3-1 (or the pseudogene TRBV3-2) and TRBJ2-5, with no clear D. The CDR3 consists of 14 residues. V was pared by 0 bases and J by 4 bases, with 9 bases between. Germline V gene sequence: CDR1 LGHDT, CDR2 YNNKEL (reference sequence). In nucleotides, the CDR3 is TGTGCCAGCAGCCAAGAGAACAGAGTAGAGACCCAGTACTTC. This gives the protein CASSQENRVETQYF.

The chain recombines TRBV4-1 with TRBJ1-6; 10 positions agree with TRBD1. This CDR3 spans 17 amino acids. J lost 7 bases, V lost 0 bases, and 6 bases had no gene match. The germline V gene has CDR1 MGHRA and CDR2 YSYEKL. The CDR3 DNA reads TGCGCCAGCAGCCAAGATATGACAGGGGGCATAAATTCACCCCTCCACTTT. The encoded protein is CASSQDMTGGINSPLHF.

The gene calls are TRBV10-3 and TRBJ2-3; TRBD2 is a possible D gene (6 bases). V lost 8 bases, J lost 2 bases, and 20 bases lay in between. The CDR3 spans 16 residues. The germline V gene encodes CDR1 ENHRY and CDR2 SYGVKD. CDR3 loop: CAIAPNSGRNTDTQYF. The CDR3 region has the DNA TGTGCCATCGCTCCCAATAGCGGCCGAAACACAGATACGCAGTATTTT.

The chain recombines TRBV9 with TRBJ2-5; maybe TRBD2 (6 bases). Germline V CDR1 and CDR2: SGDLS, YYNGEE. Trimming stripped 0 bases from V and 4 bases from J, with 13 bases between. The CDR3 contains 15 residues. CDR3 bases: TGTGCCAGCAGCGTAGACCCGATGGGGGGAGAGACCCAGTACTTC. It translates to CASSVDPMGGETQYF.

V is TRBV30 and J is TRBJ1-2; D is possibly TRBD1 (5 bases). Germline CDR1 GTSNPN, CDR2 SVGIG (reference sequence). The CDR3 has 14 residues. Trimming pared 5 bases from V and 7 bases from J, leaving 20 bases between. DNA of the CDR3: TGTGCCTGGCGTAGTAAAGGAGACGGGGGTGGCTACACCTTC. It yields the protein CAWRSKGDGGGYTF.

The chain carries TRBV3-1 (or the pseudogene TRBV3-2) and TRBJ1-1, with TRBD1 matching 8 bases. CDR3 length: 11 residues. V lost 10 bases, J lost 4 bases, and 2 bases stayed unmatched. CDR1 is LGHDT and CDR2 is YNNKEL in the germline V gene (reference sequence). The CDR3 coding sequence is TGTGCCATCCAGGGGGCCACTGAAGCTTTCTTT. Translation: CAIQGATEAFF.

The gene calls are TRBV21-1 and TRBJ1-6; whether TRBD1, the table's D call, matches the DNA was not checked. TRBV21-1 corresponds to a pseudogene. CDR3 length: 17 amino acids. CDR3 sequence reads: CASHEDRPSSYNSPLHF. Here the CDR3 DNA reads TGTGCCAGCCATGAAGACAGACCAAGCTCCTATAATTCACCCCTCCACTTT.

This clone was seen a single time. V gene TRBV7-2 combines with J gene TRBJ2-7; D not certain. Germline V CDR1 and CDR2: SGHTA, FQGNSA. The V gene lost 1 base and the J gene lost 2 bases, with 9 bases spanning the gap. This CDR3 has 14 residues. The CDR3 DNA sequence: TGTGCCAGCAGCTTAGAGGCGGAAGCCTACGAGCAGTACTTC. This encodes CASSLEAEAYEQYF.

This chain links TRBV28 with TRBJ1-2; 7 bases are shared with TRBD1. J lost 6 bases, V lost 9 bases, and 25 bases had no gene match. The CDR3 extends over 18 amino acids. CDR1 MDHEN and CDR2 SYDVKM come from the germline V gene. In DNA, the CDR3 is TGTGCCAGTTTGACAGGGTCATTGACTCTTTCTCCTATCAATGGCTACACCTTC. Translating it yields CASLTGSLTLSPINGYTF.

The J gene is TRBJ2-7, the V gene TRBV7-9; 10 positions agree with TRBD1. In germline, CDR1 is SEHNR, CDR2 FQNEAQ (reference sequence). V lost 5 bases and J lost 4; bases outside the gene matches: 5. This CDR3 is 14 amino acids long. The CDR3 DNA sequence: TGTGCCAGCAGCCCCGGGACAGGGGTTTACGAGCAGTACTTC. It encodes CASSPGTGVYEQYF.

V is TRBV3-1 (or the pseudogene TRBV3-2) and J is TRBJ2-7; 7 nucleotides align to TRBD1. This CDR3 is 14 amino acids long. Losses at the gene ends were 4 bases for V and 3 bases for J; bases not matched to a gene: 6. The V gene's germline CDR1 is LGHDT and CDR2 YNNKEL (reference sequence). CDR3 in DNA: TGTGCCAGCAGCCTGGGGACAGAGAGCTACGAGCAGTACTTC. It is translated as CASSLGTESYEQYF.

The sample holds a few counts of this clone. The V call is TRBV29-1, the J call TRBJ1-1; D might be TRBD1 (6 bases). The CDR3 loop spans 14 amino acids. The germline V gene has CDR1 SQVTM and CDR2 ANQGSEA. V dropped 2 bases and J dropped 5 bases, with 15 bases sitting between them. The CDR3 DNA is TGCAGCGTTGAAAATACAGGGAGTTGGACTGAAGCTTTCTTT. Its protein product is CSVENTGSWTEAFF.

The chain has TRBV19 and TRBJ1-1; D uncertain. Trimming pared 5 bases from V and 5 bases from J, leaving 6 bases between. Germline V gene data show CDR1 as LNHDA and CDR2 as SQIVND (reference sequence). The CDR3 sequence is 11 residues long. The CDR3 protein is CASSLRTEAFF. The CDR3 DNA follows: TGTGCCAGTAGTCTCAGGACTGAAGCTTTCTTT.

V is TRBV18 and J is TRBJ2-1, with TRBD1 matching 10 bases. V lost 3 bases, J lost 8 bases, and 7 bases stayed unmatched. The CDR3 sequence is 15 residues long. Per germline, CDR1 KGHSH and CDR2 LQKENI. The CDR3 spells CASSPGTGDFYEQFF. In DNA form, the CDR3 reads TGTGCCAGCTCACCTGGGACAGGGGATTTCTATGAGCAGTTCTTC.

As regards this clone: Other DNA sequences in the same sample also yield this CDR3. The chain links TRBV24-1 to TRBJ2-1; a possible D gene is TRBD1 (6 bases). Looked up from germline, CDR1 is KGHDR and CDR2 is SFDVKD. V was clipped by 3 bases and J by 7 bases, with 9 bases between them. The CDR3 loop spans 13 amino acids. CDR3 sequence (DNA): TGTGCCACCAGTGATCCTACAGGGAATGAGCAGTTCTTC. Translating gives CATSDPTGNEQFF.

The J gene is TRBJ2-1, the V gene TRBV28, with 7 positions matching TRBD1. CDR1 and CDR2 from the germline V gene are MDHEN and SYDVKM. CDR3 length: 15 amino acids. V lost 5 bases to trimming and J lost 8 bases; unmatched junction nucleotides: 12. CDR3 protein: CASSPYRQGTDEQFF. CDR3 bases: TGTGCCAGCAGTCCATATCGACAGGGAACCGATGAGCAGTTCTTC.

The chain uses TRBV5-4 and TRBJ2-7; D is possibly TRBD2 (7 bases). Germline V gene data show CDR1 as SGHNT and CDR2 as YYREEE (reference sequence). The CDR3 runs to 15 residues. The V and J ends lost 3 bases and 4 bases respectively, with 17 bases between them. The CDR3 sequence is CASSSEKGGLYEQYF. DNA of the CDR3: TGTGCCAGCAGCTCCGAGAAGGGGGGGCTGTACGAGCAGTACTTC.